This T cell receptor (beta chain) was profiled in a study of human T cells and chemical hapten exposure (dated by TCRdb to the early 2020s). For the study in its entirety: For sensitization, 2% DPC in acetone was applied to a 2 cm by 2 cm area of upper inner arm skin. Throughout the study period of around 24 weeks, patients also received therapeutic DPC doses to the scalp every week. Patch testing was performed on the upper back with Finn chambers containing 0.01% DPC, and the patch tests were scored after 6 days according to International Contact Dermatitis Research Group standards. The patient cohort, mostly female, included alopecia areata with under or over 50% scalp involvement, alopecia totalis and alopecia universalis. Libraries were pooled for sequencing, and per-sample TCR yields varied mainly because of small differences in library volumes within the pool. Peripheral blood TCR repertoire changes were tracked in vivo in alopecia patients during primary and secondary sensitization to the hapten diphenylcyclopropenone (DPC). Blood was sampled from patients pre-sensitization (week 0) and at 2, 6 and about 24 weeks after DPC sensitization. Blood for TCR sequencing was provided by twenty-nine alopecia patients at one to four time points (pre-sensitization, 2, 6 and 24 weeks). What the work shows at the level of the full study, not this receptor alone: No change with DPC sensitization was found in the number of TCRs above 1 in 1000 frequency, and no evidence of global repertoire structure alterations was found. Compared with pre-sensitization or healthy control sets, expanded TCRs formed significantly more large CDR3 similarity clusters, which is consistent with antigen-driven responses. Repeated subsampling changed both the strength of the expansion versus patch-test correlation and the threshold at which that correlation became significant. Because every patient had alopecia, a presumed autoimmune disease, the patients' immune response might differ from that of healthy individuals. Patch test score was positively correlated with the number of PT1 expanded TCRs, with significance at thresholds 8, 16 and 32 but not at 4.

Library construction relied on RACE. The sequencer listed for this sample is NextSeq 500. Library preparation attached unique molecular identifiers to individual cDNA molecules for quantitative, reproducible TCR counting. For every blood RNA sample, sequencing covered both the TCR alpha and TCR beta chains. The source study handled its data this way. Samples had a median of 95,638 TCRs, with a range from roughly 20,000 to 700,000. V, J and CDR3 annotation of the TCR reads was carried out using the Decombinator software suite. To make PS versus PT1 abundance plots, every sample was subsampled to the same number of TCRs (28,000). TCRs were defined as expanded if absent before sensitization and observed at least eight times at the 2-week time point. TCRdb handled the public reads itself, with Q25 trimming in fastp and clone calling in MiXCR, and kept productive beta chains. Each CDR3 protein appears once, grouped with its most common genes and DNA. What appears here as the V and J calls and clone size reflects TCRdb's work, not the paper's. The sample table lists roughly 380,000 distinct CDR3 sequences, roughly 4.6% of them with a count of one. The top ten hold 2.6% of the sample.

The germline V gene (reference sequence) gives CDR1 as MNHNY and CDR2 as SVGAGI. V and J lose 6 bases and 6 bases, and a span of 15 bases separates them. The CDR3, from cysteine to phenylalanine, totals 15 residues. Kept here is only the CDR3 DNA, which spans 45 bases and is read in frame from base 1. This clonotype was observed a few times. Its antigen remains undetermined. Base qualities are not provided; no much larger clone lies one nucleotide away. This specimen's time point label, per the study, means: pre-sensitization, week 0. Interpreted using the paper, the treatment or condition label stands for: therapeutic diphenylcyclopropenone sensitization with weekly scalp DPC. At every patch-test visit, the blood draw took place before the patch test was put on. Patients were considered eligible if aged 18 to 70, diagnosed with alopecia and deemed suitable for DPC therapy, and patients were excluded if pregnant. Total RNA was isolated from unfractionated whole blood collected in Tempus Blood RNA tubes.

This specimen was whole blood, taken in connection with sensitization to the hapten diphenylcyclopropenone (DPC). Rearrangement joined TRBV6-6 to TRBJ1-6; possibly the D gene is TRBD1, per 5 matching bases. This receptor was identified in a woman in her forties or fifties with alopecia areata. Some clones in this sample may be carry-over from other donors' samples. The CDR3 loop reads CASSPSGPINSPLHF. The nucleotide sequence is given as TGTGCCAGCAGCCCATCGGGACCGATTAATTCACCCCTCCACTTT.